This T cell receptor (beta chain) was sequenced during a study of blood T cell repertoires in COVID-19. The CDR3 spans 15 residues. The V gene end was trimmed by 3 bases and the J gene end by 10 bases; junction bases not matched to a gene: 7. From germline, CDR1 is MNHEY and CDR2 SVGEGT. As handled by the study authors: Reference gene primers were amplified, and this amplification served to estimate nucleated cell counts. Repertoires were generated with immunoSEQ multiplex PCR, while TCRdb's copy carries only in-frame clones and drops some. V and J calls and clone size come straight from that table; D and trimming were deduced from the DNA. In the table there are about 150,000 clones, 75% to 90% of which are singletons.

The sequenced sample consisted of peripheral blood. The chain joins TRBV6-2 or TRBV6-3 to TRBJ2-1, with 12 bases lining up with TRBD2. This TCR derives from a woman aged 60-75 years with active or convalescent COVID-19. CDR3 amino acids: CASSYRLAGGGEQFF. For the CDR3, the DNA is TGTGCCAGCAGTTATCGGCTAGCGGGGGGGGGAGAGCAGTTCTTC.